This T cell receptor (beta chain) is drawn from a study of blood T cell repertoires in COVID-19. The overall study: PBMCs, B-cell-depleted T cells, or T cells were the source of the cDNA or gDNA that made up the material.

V dropped 0 bases and J dropped 2; count of bases not matched to a gene: 7. In germline, CDR1 is SGHRS, CDR2 YFSETQ. This CDR3 contains 16 residues. This clone was detected once. This table comes from immunoSEQ multiplex PCR, and its TCRdb copy is limited to in-frame clones, with some not included. The repertoire holds under 550,000 clones, with approximately 90% as singletons. The specimen was peripheral blood. The receptor was isolated from a man between 18 and 35 years old with COVID-19, enrolled during active disease. The chain links TRBV5-1 to TRBJ2-7; 8 nucleotides align to TRBD1. The CDR3 spells CASSLDWAGGPYEQYF. The CDR3 DNA reads TGCGCCAGCAGCTTGGATTGGGCAGGGGGCCCCTACGAGCAGTACTTC.